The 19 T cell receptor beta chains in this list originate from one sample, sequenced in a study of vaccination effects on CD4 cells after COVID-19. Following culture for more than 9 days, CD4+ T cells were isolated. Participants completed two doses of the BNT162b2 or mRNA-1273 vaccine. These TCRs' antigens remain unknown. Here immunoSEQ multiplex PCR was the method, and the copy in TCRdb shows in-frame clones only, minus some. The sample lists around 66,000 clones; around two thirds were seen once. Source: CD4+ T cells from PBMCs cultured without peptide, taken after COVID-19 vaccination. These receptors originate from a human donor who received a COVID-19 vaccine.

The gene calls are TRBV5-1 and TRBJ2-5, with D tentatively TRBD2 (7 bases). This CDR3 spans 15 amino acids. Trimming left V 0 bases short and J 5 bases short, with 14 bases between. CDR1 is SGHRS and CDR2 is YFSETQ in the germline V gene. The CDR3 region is CASSLVAGATETQYF. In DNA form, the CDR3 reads TGCGCCAGCAGCTTGGTGGCGGGGGCGACGGAGACCCAGTACTTC.

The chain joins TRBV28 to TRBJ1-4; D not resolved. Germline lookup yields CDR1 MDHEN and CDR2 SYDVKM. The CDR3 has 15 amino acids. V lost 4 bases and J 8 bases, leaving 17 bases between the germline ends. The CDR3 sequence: CASSSIGGGREKLFF. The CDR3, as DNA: TGTGCCAGCAGTTCAATTGGCGGCGGGCGGGAAAAACTGTTTTTT.

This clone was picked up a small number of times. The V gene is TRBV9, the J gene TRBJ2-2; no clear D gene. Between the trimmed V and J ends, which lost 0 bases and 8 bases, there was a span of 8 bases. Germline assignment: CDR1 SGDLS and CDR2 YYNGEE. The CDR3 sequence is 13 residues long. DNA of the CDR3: TGTGCCAGCAGCGTAGCCGGGTGGGGGGAGCTGTTTTTT. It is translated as CASSVAGWGELFF.

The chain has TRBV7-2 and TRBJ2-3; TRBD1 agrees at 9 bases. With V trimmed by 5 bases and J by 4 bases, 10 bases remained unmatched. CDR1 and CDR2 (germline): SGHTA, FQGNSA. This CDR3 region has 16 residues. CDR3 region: CASSTRQGGGADTQYF. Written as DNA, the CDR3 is TGTGCCAGCAGCACCCGACAGGGGGGCGGTGCAGATACGCAGTATTTT. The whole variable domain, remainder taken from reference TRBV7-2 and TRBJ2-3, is GAGVSQSPSNKVTEKGKDVELRCDPISGHTALYWYRQSLGQGLEFLIYFQGNSAPDKSGLPSDRFSAERTGGSVSTLTIQRTQQEDSAVYLCASSTRQGGGADTQYFGPGTRLTVL.

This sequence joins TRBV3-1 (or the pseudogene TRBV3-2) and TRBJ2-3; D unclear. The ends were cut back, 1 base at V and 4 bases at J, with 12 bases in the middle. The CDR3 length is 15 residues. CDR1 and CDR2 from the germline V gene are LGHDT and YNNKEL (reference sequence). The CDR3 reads CASSQGLLVADTQYF. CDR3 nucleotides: TGTGCCAGCAGCCAAGGACTCCTGGTGGCAGATACGCAGTATTTT.

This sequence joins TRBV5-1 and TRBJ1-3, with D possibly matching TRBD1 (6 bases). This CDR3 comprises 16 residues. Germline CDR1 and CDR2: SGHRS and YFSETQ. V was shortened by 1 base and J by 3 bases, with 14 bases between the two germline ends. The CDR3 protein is CASSLTGEGDGNTIYF. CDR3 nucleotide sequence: TGCGCCAGCAGCTTGACAGGAGAGGGGGATGGAAACACCATATATTTT.

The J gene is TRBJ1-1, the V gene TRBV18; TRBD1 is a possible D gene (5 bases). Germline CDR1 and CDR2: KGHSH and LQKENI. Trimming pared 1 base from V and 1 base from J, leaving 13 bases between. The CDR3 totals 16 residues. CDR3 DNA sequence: TGTGCCAGCTCACCACAGGGGATTGGTAAGAACACTGAAGCTTTCTTT. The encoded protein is CASSPQGIGKNTEAFF.

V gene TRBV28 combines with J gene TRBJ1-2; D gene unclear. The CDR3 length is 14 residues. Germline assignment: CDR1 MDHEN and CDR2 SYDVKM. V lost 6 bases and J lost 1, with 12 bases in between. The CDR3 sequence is CASSAFKGNYGYTF. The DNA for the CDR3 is TGTGCCAGCAGCGCATTTAAGGGTAACTATGGCTACACCTTC.

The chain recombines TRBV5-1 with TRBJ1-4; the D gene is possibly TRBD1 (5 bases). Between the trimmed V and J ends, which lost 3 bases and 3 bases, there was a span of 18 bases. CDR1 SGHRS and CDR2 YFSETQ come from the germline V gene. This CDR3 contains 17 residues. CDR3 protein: CASSSLPMQGANEKLFF. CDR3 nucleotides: TGCGCCAGCAGCTCCCTACCAATGCAGGGAGCTAATGAAAAACTGTTTTTT.

The CDR3 sequence is CASSVAGTGQETQYF. CDR3 bases: TGTGCCAGCAGCGTAGCGGGGACAGGTCAAGAGACCCAGTACTTC. The genes are TRBV9 and TRBJ2-5; TRBD1 agrees at 8 bases. Looked up from germline, CDR1 is SGDLS and CDR2 is YYNGEE. Trimming at V came to 0 bases and at J to 2 bases, leaving 3 bases not matched to a gene. The CDR3 length is 15 residues. Filled out from reference TRBV9 and TRBJ2-5, the complete variable domain reads DSGVTQTPKHLITATGQRVTLRCSPRSGDLSVYWYQQSLDQGLQFLIQYYNGEERAKGNILERFSAQQFPDLHSELNLSSLELGDSALYFCASSVAGTGQETQYFGPGTRLLVL.

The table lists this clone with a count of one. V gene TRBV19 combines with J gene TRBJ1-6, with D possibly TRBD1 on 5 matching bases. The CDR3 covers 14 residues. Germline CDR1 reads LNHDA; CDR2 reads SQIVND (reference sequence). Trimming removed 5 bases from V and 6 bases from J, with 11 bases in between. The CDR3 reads CASSGDGINSPLHF. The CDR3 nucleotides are TGTGCCAGTAGTGGGGACGGAATTAATTCACCCCTCCACTTT.

The CDR3 sequence: CATSAGQGNIQYF. CDR3 DNA: TGTGCCACCAGTGCGGGACAGGGAAACATTCAGTACTTC. This sequence joins TRBV24-1 and TRBJ2-4; 9 nucleotides align to TRBD1. V dropped 5 bases and J dropped 6; count of bases not matched to a gene: 1. The CDR3 extends over 13 amino acids. Germline V lookup: CDR1 KGHDR, CDR2 SFDVKD.

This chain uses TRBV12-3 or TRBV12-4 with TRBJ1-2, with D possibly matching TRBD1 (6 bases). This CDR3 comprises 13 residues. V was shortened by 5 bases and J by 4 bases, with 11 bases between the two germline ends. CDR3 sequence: CASSKGGAYGYTF. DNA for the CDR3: TGTGCCAGCAGTAAAGGGGGGGCCTATGGCTACACCTTC.

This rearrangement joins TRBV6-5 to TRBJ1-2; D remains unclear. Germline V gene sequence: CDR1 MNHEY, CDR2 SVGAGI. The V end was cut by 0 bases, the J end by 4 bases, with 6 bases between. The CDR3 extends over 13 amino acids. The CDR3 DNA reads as TGTGCCAGCAGTTACTCGAACACCTATGGCTACACCTTC. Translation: CASSYSNTYGYTF.

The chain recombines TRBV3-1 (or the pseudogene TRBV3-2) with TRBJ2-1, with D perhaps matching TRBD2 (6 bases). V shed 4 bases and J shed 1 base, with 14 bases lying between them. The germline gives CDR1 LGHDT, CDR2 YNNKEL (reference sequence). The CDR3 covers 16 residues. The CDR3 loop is CASSPLGGISYNEQFF. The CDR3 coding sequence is TGTGCCAGCAGCCCGTTGGGCGGGATATCCTACAATGAGCAGTTCTTC.

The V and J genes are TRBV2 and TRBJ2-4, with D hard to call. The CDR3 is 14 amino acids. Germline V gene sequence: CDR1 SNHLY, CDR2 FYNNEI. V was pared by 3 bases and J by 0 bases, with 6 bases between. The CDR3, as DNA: TGTGCCAGCAGTGACAGACTAGCCAAAAACATTCAGTACTTC. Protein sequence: CASSDRLAKNIQYF.

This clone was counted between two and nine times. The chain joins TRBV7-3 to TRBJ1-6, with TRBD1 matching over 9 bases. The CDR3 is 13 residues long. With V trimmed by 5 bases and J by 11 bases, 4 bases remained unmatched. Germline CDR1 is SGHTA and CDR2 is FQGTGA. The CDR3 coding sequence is TGTGCCAGCAGCCCGGGACAGGGAGCACCCCTCCACTTT. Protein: CASSPGQGAPLHF.

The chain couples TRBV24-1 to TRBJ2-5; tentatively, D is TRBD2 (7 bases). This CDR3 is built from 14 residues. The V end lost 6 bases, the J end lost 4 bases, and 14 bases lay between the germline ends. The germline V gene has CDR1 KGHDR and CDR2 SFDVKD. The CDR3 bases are TGTGCCACCAGTCTGTCGGGGGGCGCAGAGACCCAGTACTTC. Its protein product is CATSLSGGAETQYF.

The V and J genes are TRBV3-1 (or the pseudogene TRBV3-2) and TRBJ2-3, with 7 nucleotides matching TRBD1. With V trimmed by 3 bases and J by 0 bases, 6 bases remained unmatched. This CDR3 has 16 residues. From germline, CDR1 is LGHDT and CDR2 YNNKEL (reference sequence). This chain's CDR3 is CASSQVPGQSTDTQYF. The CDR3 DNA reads TGTGCCAGCAGCCAGGTGCCGGGACAGAGCACAGATACGCAGTATTTT.